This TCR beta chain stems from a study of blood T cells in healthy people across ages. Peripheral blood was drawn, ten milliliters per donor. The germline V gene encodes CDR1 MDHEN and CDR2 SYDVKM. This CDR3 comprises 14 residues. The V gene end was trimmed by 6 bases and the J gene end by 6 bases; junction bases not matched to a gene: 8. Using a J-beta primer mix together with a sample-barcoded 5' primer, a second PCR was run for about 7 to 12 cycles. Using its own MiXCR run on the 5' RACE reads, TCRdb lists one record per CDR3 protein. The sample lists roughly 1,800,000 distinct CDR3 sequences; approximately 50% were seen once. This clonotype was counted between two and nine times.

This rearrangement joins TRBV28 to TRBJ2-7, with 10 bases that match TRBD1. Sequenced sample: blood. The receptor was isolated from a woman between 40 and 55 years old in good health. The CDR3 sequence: CASRVPGTGAEQYF. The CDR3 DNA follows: TGTGCCAGCAGGGTTCCCGGGACAGGGGCCGAGCAGTACTTC.